The clone carrying this T cell receptor (beta chain) was observed a handful of times. Its antigen is as yet unknown. Peptide-pool stimulation followed by sequencing identified expanded antigen-specific CD4+ clonotypes in the ViraFEST assay. Isolating CD4+ T cells followed less than 11 days of culture. It was two doses of either the BNT162b2 or mRNA-1273 vaccine that participants received. Cultures used roughly 2 million PBMC per well, approximately 9.5 IU/ml IL-2 and 10 ug/ml peptides. CDR3 length: 16 amino acids. Germline-derived CDR1 and CDR2 are SNHLY and FYNNEI. V lost 6 bases to trimming and J lost 6 bases; unmatched junction nucleotides: 9. Profiled with immunoSEQ multiplex PCR; TCRdb holds only in-frame clones, not every one. The sample carries around 69,000 clones, over 70% recorded once. The sample originates from a study of vaccination effects on CD4 cells after COVID-19. Findings and limits, study-wide: Of the vaccine-induced clones from healthy vaccinees, merely 1 of 255 recognized common cold coronaviruses as well. At late timepoints after vaccination, vaccine- and infection-induced clones shrank markedly.

Source: CD4+ T cells from PBMCs cultured with HCoV-229E spike peptides, taken after COVID-19 vaccination. The TCR sequence derives from a human donor who received a COVID-19 vaccine. V and J are TRBV2 and TRBJ1-6; TRBD1 matches 9 bases. Here the CDR3 DNA reads TGTGCCAGCAGGGGGACAGGGCCTTCGATTAATTCACCCCTCCACTTT. Its protein is CASRGTGPSINSPLHF.